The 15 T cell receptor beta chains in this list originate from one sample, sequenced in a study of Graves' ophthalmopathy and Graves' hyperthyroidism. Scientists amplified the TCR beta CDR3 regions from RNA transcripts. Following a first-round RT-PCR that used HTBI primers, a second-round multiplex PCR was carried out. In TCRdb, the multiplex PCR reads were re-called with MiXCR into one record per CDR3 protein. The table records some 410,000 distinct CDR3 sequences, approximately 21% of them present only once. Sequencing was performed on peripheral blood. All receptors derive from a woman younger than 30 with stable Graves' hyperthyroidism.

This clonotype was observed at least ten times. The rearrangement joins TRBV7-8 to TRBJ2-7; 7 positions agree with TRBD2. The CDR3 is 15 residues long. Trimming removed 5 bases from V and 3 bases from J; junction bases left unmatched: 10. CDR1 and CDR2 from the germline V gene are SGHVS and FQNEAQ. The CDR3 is CASSQRPTSRYEQYF. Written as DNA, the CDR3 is TGTGCCAGCAGCCAACGGCCGACTAGCCGCTACGAGCAGTACTTC.

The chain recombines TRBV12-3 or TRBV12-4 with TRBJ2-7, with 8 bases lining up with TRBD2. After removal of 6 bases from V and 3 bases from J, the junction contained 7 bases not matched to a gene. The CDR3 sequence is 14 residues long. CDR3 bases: TGTGCCAGCAGCTTTACAGCGGGAGACTACGAGCAGTACTTC. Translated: CASSFTAGDYEQYF.

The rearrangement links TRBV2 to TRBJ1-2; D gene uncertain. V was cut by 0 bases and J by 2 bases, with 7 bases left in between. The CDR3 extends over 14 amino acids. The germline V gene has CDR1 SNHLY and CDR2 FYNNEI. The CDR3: CASSEASRNYGYTF. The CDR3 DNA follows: TGTGCCAGCAGTGAAGCATCCAGGAACTATGGCTACACCTTC.

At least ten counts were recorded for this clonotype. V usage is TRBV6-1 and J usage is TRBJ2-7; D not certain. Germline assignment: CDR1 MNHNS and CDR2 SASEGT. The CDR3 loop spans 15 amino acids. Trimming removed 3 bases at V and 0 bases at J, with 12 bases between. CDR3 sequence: CASSEENTGSYEQYF. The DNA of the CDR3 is TGTGCCAGCAGTGAGGAAAACACCGGCTCCTACGAGCAGTACTTC.

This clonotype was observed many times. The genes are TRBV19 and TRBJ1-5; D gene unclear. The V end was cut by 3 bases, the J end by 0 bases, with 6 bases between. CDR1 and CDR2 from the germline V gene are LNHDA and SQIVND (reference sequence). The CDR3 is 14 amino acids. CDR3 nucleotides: TGTGCCAGTAGTATTAGTACTAGCAATCAGCCCCAGCATTTT. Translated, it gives CASSISTSNQPQHF.

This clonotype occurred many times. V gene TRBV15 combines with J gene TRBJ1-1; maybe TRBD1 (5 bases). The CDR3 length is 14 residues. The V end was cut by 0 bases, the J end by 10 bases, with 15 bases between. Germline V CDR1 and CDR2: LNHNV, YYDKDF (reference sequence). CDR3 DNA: TGTGCCACCAGCAGAGATAGGGACTCAACGGCAGCTTTCTTT. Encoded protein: CATSRDRDSTAAFF.

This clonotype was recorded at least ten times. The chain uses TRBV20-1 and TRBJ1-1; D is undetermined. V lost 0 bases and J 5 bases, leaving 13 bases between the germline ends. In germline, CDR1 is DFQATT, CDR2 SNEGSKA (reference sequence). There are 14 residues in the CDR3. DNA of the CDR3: TGCAGTGCTAGAGATCATGTCGGGGTGACTGAAGCTTTCTTT. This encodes CSARDHVGVTEAFF.

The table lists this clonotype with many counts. The CDR3 loop is CASSLAGSDRGTEAFF. DNA of the CDR3: TGTGCCAGCAGTTTAGCTGGAAGTGACAGGGGAACTGAAGCTTTCTTT. V is TRBV12-3 or TRBV12-4 and J is TRBJ1-1; 8 nucleotides align to TRBD1. The J segment lost 5 bases and the V segment lost 0 bases, leaving 8 bases of the junction unmatched. The CDR3 is 16 residues long.

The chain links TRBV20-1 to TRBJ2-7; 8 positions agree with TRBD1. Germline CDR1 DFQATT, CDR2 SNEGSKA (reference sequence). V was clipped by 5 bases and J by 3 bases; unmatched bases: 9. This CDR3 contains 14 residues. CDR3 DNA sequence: TGCAGTGCTGAGACAGGGGCCCTCGTCTACGAGCAGTACTTC. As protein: CSAETGALVYEQYF.

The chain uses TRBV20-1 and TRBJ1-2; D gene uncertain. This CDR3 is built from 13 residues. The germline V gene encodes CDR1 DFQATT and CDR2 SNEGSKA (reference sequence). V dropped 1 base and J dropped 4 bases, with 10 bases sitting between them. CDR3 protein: CSARAGGLYGYTF. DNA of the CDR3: TGCAGTGCTAGAGCGGGAGGGCTCTATGGCTACACCTTC.

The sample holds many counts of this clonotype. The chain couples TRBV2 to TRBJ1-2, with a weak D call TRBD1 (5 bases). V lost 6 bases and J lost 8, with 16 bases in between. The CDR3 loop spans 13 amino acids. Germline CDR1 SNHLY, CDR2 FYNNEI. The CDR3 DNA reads TGTGCCAGCAGATCTGGGACGACCGAGGGCTACACCTTC. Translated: CASRSGTTEGYTF.

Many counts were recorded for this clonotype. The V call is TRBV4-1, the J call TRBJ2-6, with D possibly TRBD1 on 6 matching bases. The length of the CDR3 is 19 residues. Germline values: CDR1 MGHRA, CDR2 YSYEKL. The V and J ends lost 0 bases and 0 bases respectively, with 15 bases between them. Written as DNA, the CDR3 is TGCGCCAGCAGCCAAGATGGCAGGGGTTTGTTCTCTGGGGCCAACGTCCTGACTTTC. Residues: CASSQDGRGLFSGANVLTF.

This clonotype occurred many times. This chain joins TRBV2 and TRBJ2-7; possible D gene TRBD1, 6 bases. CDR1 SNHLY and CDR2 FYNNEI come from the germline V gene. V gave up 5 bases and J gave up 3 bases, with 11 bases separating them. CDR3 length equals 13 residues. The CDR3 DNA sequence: TGTGCCAGCAGTTACCAGGGGAACTACGAGCAGTACTTC. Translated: CASSYQGNYEQYF.

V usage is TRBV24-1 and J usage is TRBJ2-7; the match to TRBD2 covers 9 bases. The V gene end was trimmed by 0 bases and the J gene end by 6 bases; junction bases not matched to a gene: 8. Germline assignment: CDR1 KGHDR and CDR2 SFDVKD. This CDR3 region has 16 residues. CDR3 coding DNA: TGTGCCACCAGTGATTTGAGGCTAGCGGGAATTGGCGAGCAGTACTTC. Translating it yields CATSDLRLAGIGEQYF.

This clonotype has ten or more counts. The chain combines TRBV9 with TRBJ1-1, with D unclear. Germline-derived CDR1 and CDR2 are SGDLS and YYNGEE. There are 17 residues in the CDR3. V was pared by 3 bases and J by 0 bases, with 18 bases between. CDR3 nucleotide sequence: TGTGCCAGCAGCGGGTACCTAGGGAGGTTCATGAACACTGAAGCTTTCTTT. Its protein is CASSGYLGRFMNTEAFF.